In this sample, the clone carrying this TCR beta chain turned up many times. This specimen comes from a study of spatial heterogeneity in lung cancer. From the 5' RACE reads, TCRdb called clonotypes with MiXCR, one entry per CDR3 protein. The table lists roughly 40,000 distinct CDR3 sequences, almost 7% of them singletons, with about 45% in the top ten. J gave up 1 base and V 7 bases, and 3 bases lay outside the gene matches. This CDR3 spans 13 amino acids. Germline V gene sequence: CDR1 MDHEN, CDR2 SYDVKM. Sample time point: sample taken at primary tumor resection. The V gene is TRBV28, the J gene TRBJ1-2; TRBD1 matches 7 bases. The clonotype was recovered from a female donor with early-stage non-small cell lung cancer. This specimen was PBMCs, taken at surgery. The CDR3 DNA reads as TGTGCCAGCAACCAGGGGGGTAACTATGGCTACACCTTC. The encoded protein is CASNQGGNYGYTF.